This entry is about one T cell receptor beta chain. Original data processing: Owing to the provision of junction-only sequences devoid of quality scores by immunoSEQ, filtering differed. Here immunoSEQ multiplex PCR was the method, and the copy in TCRdb shows in-frame clones only, minus some. V, J and clone size are those of that table, while D and trimming were read from the DNA. This table has roughly 1,500,000 clones, around 98.5% appearing once. This entry is derived from a study of shared clonotypes between healthy human individuals. CD4+ cells underwent separation, giving CD45RA+ naive and CD45RA-negative memory subsets. The sequenced sample consisted of naive CD4+ T cells sorted from blood. Subset denoted: CD45RA+ positively selected. The source of this sequence is a man in his thirties or forties in good health.

The DNA for the CDR3 is TGTGCCAGTAGTAGCACAGGGATGATCTACGAGCAGTACTTC. Encoded protein: CASSSTGMIYEQYF. The chain carries TRBV19 and TRBJ2-7, with D possibly being TRBD1 (6 bases). The ends were cut back, 4 bases at V and 3 bases at J, with 13 bases in the middle. Germline CDR1 is LNHDA and CDR2 is SQIVND (reference sequence). CDR3 length: 14 residues.